A selection of T cell receptor beta chains follows, all from one sample in a study of blood T cell repertoires in COVID-19. Assay: immunoSEQ multiplex PCR; the TCRdb copy retains only in-frame clones and omits some. The table lists about 240,000 clones, roughly 87% of them singletons. Sequencing used PBMCs or T cells enriched from blood (not recorded which). The receptor set was obtained from a woman aged 25 to 39 with acute COVID-19. CDR3s include the opening cysteine and the closing phenylalanine or tryptophan. A D gene is named only where the DNA matches it firmly. Clone size is not always given. Where it is, it says once, few, many or a class for expanded clones.

J: TRBJ2-7
V: TRBV6-5
D: -
size: -
DNA: TGTGCCAGCAGCCAAGGGGACGAGCAGTACTTC
CDR3: CASSQGDEQYF

J: TRBJ2-5
V: TRBV6-6
D: -
size: -
DNA: TGTGCCAGCAGCCTTATTAAAGAGACCCAGTACTTC
CDR3: CASSLIKETQYF

J: TRBJ1-5
V: TRBV19
D: -
size: -
DNA: TGTGCCAGTAGTATGGTTCTAATGGGCAATCAGCCCCAGCATTTT
CDR3: CASSMVLMGNQPQHF

J: TRBJ2-1
V: TRBV7-9
D: -
size: -
DNA: TGTGCCAGCAGCCTACCCACGGTTACCTACAATGAGCAGTTCTTC
CDR3: CASSLPTVTYNEQFF

J: TRBJ2-1
V: TRBV6-2/TRBV6-3
D: -
size: -
DNA: TGTGCCAGCAGCGATAGACTAGAACATGAGCAGTTCTTC
CDR3: CASSDRLEHEQFF

J: TRBJ2-7
V: TRBV10-3
D: TRBD1
size: -
DNA: TGTGCCATCAGTGCCCAACAGGGGTGGGGCTACGAGCAGTACTTC
CDR3: CAISAQQGWGYEQYF

J: TRBJ2-7
V: TRBV9
D: TRBD1
size: -
DNA: TGTGCCAGCAGCGTAGCTCCAGGGGGCTCCTACGAGCAGTACTTC
CDR3: CASSVAPGGSYEQYF

J: TRBJ2-2
V: TRBV5-5
D: -
size: -
DNA: TGTGCCAGCAGAGACAGTAGGGCCGGGGAGCTGTTTTTT
CDR3: CASRDSRAGELFF

J: TRBJ2-1
V: TRBV27
D: -
size: -
DNA: TGTGCCAGCAGTTTTGAGCGAGCCTACAATGAGCAGTTCTTC
CDR3: CASSFERAYNEQFF

J: TRBJ1-4
V: TRBV27
D: TRBD1
size: -
DNA: TGTGCCAGCAAACCAGGGACAGTTAGTAATGAAAAACTGTTTTTT
CDR3: CASKPGTVSNEKLFF

J: TRBJ1-6
V: TRBV5-1
D: -
size: -
DNA: TGCGCCAGCAGCTTGGAGGGAGAATCACCCCTCCACTTT
CDR3: CASSLEGESPLHF

J: TRBJ1-2
V: TRBV11-2
D: TRBD1
size: few
DNA: TGTGCCAGCAGCTTGACAGGGGAGCAGGGCTACACCTTC
CDR3: CASSLTGEQGYTF

J: TRBJ2-5
V: TRBV2
D: TRBD2
size: -
DNA: TGTGCCAGCAGTGTACAAGCGGGGGCTCAAGAGACCCAGTACTTC
CDR3: CASSVQAGAQETQYF

J: TRBJ1-1
V: TRBV19
D: -
size: -
DNA: TGTGCCAGTAGTATAGTGAGGGCAGGGGACGAGACTGAAGCTTTCTTT
CDR3: CASSIVRAGDETEAFF

J: TRBJ1-1
V: TRBV3-1/TRBV3-2
D: -
size: few
DNA: TGTGCCAGCAGCCAGTCCCAGGGTGAGATGAACACTGAAGCTTTCTTT
CDR3: CASSQSQGEMNTEAFF

J: TRBJ2-7
V: TRBV24-1
D: TRBD2
size: -
DNA: TGTGCCACCAGTTGGAGCGGGGGGGAGACAGCTTACGAGCAGTACTTC
CDR3: CATSWSGGETAYEQYF

J: TRBJ2-1
V: TRBV11-3
D: TRBD2
size: once
DNA: TGTGCCAGCAGCTTAGCCTCCAGCGGGGGGTACAATGAGCAGTTCTTC
CDR3: CASSLASSGGYNEQFF

J: TRBJ2-3
V: TRBV5-4
D: -
size: -
DNA: TGTGCCAGCAGCTTGGCAGGGCCCCACACAGATACGCAGTATTTT
CDR3: CASSLAGPHTDTQYF

J: TRBJ2-2
V: TRBV9
D: -
size: -
DNA: TGTGCCAGCAGCCCGGAGGATGTCTGGTCAAGGGGGACCGGGGAGCTGTTTTTT
CDR3: CASSPEDVWSRGTGELFF

J: TRBJ2-5
V: TRBV6-5
D: TRBD2
size: once
DNA: TGTGCCAGCAGTAACCTAGCGGGGCAAGAGACCCAGTACTTC
CDR3: CASSNLAGQETQYF

J: TRBJ2-5
V: TRBV24-1
D: TRBD1
size: -
DNA: TGTGCCACCAGTGATATGGACAGGGGGAAAGAGACCCAGTACTTC
CDR3: CATSDMDRGKETQYF

J: TRBJ1-1
V: TRBV18
D: -
size: many
DNA: TGTGCCAGCTCACCACCCGCGAGGACAGTGAACACTGAAGCTTTCTTT
CDR3: CASSPPARTVNTEAFF

J: TRBJ2-5
V: TRBV25-1
D: -
size: -
DNA: TGTGCCAGCAGTGTGGCGGGGGCTGAGACCCAGTACTTC
CDR3: CASSVAGAETQYF

J: TRBJ1-1
V: TRBV2
D: -
size: -
DNA: TGTGCCAGCAGTGAAGCGGGGGGACTCATGAACACTGAAGCTTTCTTT
CDR3: CASSEAGGLMNTEAFF

J: TRBJ1-4
V: TRBV7-9
D: TRBD1
size: -
DNA: TGTGCCAGCGGGACAGGGTATAGGGCAACTAATGAAAAACTGTTTTTT
CDR3: CASGTGYRATNEKLFF

J: TRBJ1-1
V: TRBV11-2
D: -
size: -
DNA: TGTGCCAGCAGCTCGGGACTGGCAGCTTTCTTT
CDR3: CASSSGLAAFF